This record looks at one T cell receptor (beta chain) sequence and its context. Its cognate antigen is unknown. This entry is derived from a study of OX40 agonist ivuxolimab in advanced cancers. Study-level information: Partial responses were achieved by three patients, one with hepatocellular carcinoma and two with cutaneous melanoma. Overall study results and limits: At 0.1 to 3.0 mg/kg and by week 6, clonal expansion occurred in CD4+ and CD8+ blood T cells. Among T cells, CD8+ cells averaged more expanded clones than CD4+ cells.

The method was immunoSEQ multiplex PCR; TCRdb's version includes in-frame clones alone and lacks a portion of them. The sample has 50,000 or so clones; 75% to 90% are singletons. Per the germline V gene, CDR1 is KGHSH and CDR2 is LQKENI. This CDR3 comprises 13 residues. With 2 bases removed from V and 4 bases from J, the gap between germline ends came to 6 bases. The sample here was CD4+ or CD8+ T cells sorted from blood, taken in a trial of the OX40 agonist ivuxolimab. The clonotype originates from an adult with an advanced solid tumor such as melanoma, head and neck, liver or kidney cancer. This chain joins TRBV18 and TRBJ2-1; the D gene is possibly TRBD2 (5 bases). This CDR3 reads CASSPRGYNEQFF. CDR3 coding DNA: TGTGCCAGCTCACCAAGAGGGTACAATGAGCAGTTCTTC.